The rows below give T cell receptor beta chains drawn from one sample of a study of shared clonotypes between healthy human individuals. The data were produced by immunoSEQ multiplex PCR, yet TCRdb's version contains in-frame clones alone and is incomplete. The sample has a few hundred thousand clones, around 80% seen once. What was sequenced was PBMCs. The receptors derive from a woman aged 40 to 50 in good health. Some clones in this sample may be carry-over from other donors' samples. Both conserved end residues are part of each CDR3. A D gene is named only where the DNA matches it firmly. For some rows the clone size is stated as once, few or many, or as a class when expanded; others skip it.

clone_size | d_call | j_call | v_call | cdr3_aa | cdr3_nt
NA | NA | TRBJ2-2 | TRBV5-1 | CASSLVGPQDGELFF | TGCGCCAGCAGCTTGGTCGGACCACAGGACGGGGAGCTGTTTTTT
NA | TRBD2 | TRBJ2-7 | TRBV7-2 | CASSRPGTSGPYEQYF | TGTGCCAGCAGCAGGCCTGGGACTAGCGGACCCTACGAGCAGTACTTC
NA | TRBD1 | TRBJ2-7 | TRBV28 | CASTRISRAGGGVQQYF | TGTGCCAGCACTCGGATTTCTCGGGCAGGGGGTGGTGTGCAGCAGTACTTC
NA | NA | TRBJ1-5 | TRBV6-5 | CASSSPGGNQPQHF | TGTGCCAGCAGCTCACCTGGTGGCAATCAGCCCCAGCATTTT
NA | NA | TRBJ1-5 | TRBV5-1 | CASSLDARYQPQHF | TGCGCCAGCAGCTTGGACGCCCGATACCAGCCCCAGCATTTT
NA | TRBD1 | TRBJ1-5 | TRBV4-2 | CAAGGNGQGPSNQPQHF | TGTGCCGCCGGAGGGAACGGACAGGGGCCCAGCAATCAGCCCCAGCATTTT
NA | NA | TRBJ1-1 | TRBV7-2 | CASSPPARGNTEAFF | TGTGCCAGCAGCCCTCCGGCACGGGGGAACACTGAAGCTTTCTTT
few | NA | TRBJ2-7 | TRBV4-3 | CASSQDRVPPSEQYF | TGCGCCAGCAGCCAAGATCGGGTGCCCCCCAGCGAGCAGTACTTC
once | NA | TRBJ2-1 | TRBV25-1 | CASSIGSYNEQFF | TGTGCCAGCAGTATCGGCTCCTACAATGAGCAGTTCTTC
NA | TRBD2 | TRBJ2-3 | TRBV19 | CASSPSGGTDTQYF | TGTGCCAGTAGTCCTAGCGGGGGCACAGATACGCAGTATTTT
NA | NA | TRBJ1-3 | TRBV28 | CASSPPVGTGNTIYF | TGTGCCAGCAGCCCCCCGGTTGGGACTGGAAACACCATATATTTT
NA | NA | TRBJ2-7 | TRBV19 | CASSIFTEAYEQYF | TGTGCCAGTAGTATCTTTACGGAGGCCTACGAGCAGTACTTC
many | NA | TRBJ2-1 | TRBV4-2 | CASSQDSGSHNEQFF | TGTGCCAGCAGCCAAGATTCAGGGTCCCACAATGAGCAGTTCTTC
NA | NA | TRBJ1-2 | TRBV6-6 | CASSYGPLTLDYGYTF | TGTGCCAGCAGTTACGGTCCCCTGACACTTGACTATGGCTACACCTTC
NA | NA | TRBJ2-7 | TRBV13 | CASSEIGGQNYEQYF | TGTGCCAGCAGCGAAATCGGAGGACAGAACTACGAGCAGTACTTC
NA | TRBD2 | TRBJ2-3 | TRBV29-1 | CSVEVLAGGADTQYF | TGCAGCGTTGAAGTTCTAGCGGGAGGAGCAGATACGCAGTATTTT
NA | TRBD2 | TRBJ2-7 | TRBV4-1 | CASSQDLWSASGSSYEQYF | TGCGCCAGCAGCCAAGATCTTTGGTCGGCTAGCGGGAGCTCCTACGAGCAGTACTTC
NA | NA | TRBJ2-7 | TRBV29-1 | CSVEVGGTYEQYF | TGCAGCGTTGAGGTAGGGGGGACCTACGAGCAGTACTTC
NA | NA | TRBJ2-5 | TRBV30 | CAWSKSVGGWETQYF | TGTGCCTGGAGTAAAAGTGTGGGGGGTTGGGAGACCCAGTACTTC
NA | NA | TRBJ2-1 | TRBV7-2 | CASSLARANEQFF | TGTGCCAGCAGCTTAGCCAGGGCGAATGAGCAGTTCTTC
NA | TRBD2 | TRBJ2-1 | TRBV6-6 | CASSESGGAGNEQFF | TGTGCCAGCAGTGAGTCGGGAGGGGCAGGAAATGAGCAGTTCTTC
NA | NA | TRBJ1-3 | TRBV30 | CAWETGGSGNTIYF | TGTGCCTGGGAAACGGGCGGCTCTGGAAACACCATATATTTT
NA | TRBD2 | TRBJ2-3 | TRBV11-3 | CASSPGLAEYTDTQYF | TGTGCCAGCAGCCCGGGACTAGCAGAATACACAGATACGCAGTATTTT
NA | NA | TRBJ1-2 | TRBV28 | CASSRERGYGYTF | TGTGCCAGCAGCAGGGAGAGGGGCTATGGCTACACCTTC
NA | TRBD2 | TRBJ2-1 | TRBV9 | CASSVGVSGGYNEQFF | TGTGCCAGCAGCGTAGGAGTTAGCGGGGGCTACAATGAGCAGTTCTTC
NA | NA | TRBJ2-1 | TRBV10-3 | CAISEWDYEQFF | TGTGCCATCAGTGAGTGGGATTATGAGCAGTTCTTC